In this sample, the clone carrying this T cell receptor beta chain turned up once. The data were obtained in a study of blood T cell repertoires in COVID-19. The table came from immunoSEQ multiplex PCR; TCRdb's copy has only in-frame clones and leaves some out. This sample has some 180,000 clones, with around 81% found just once. The sequenced sample consisted of peripheral blood. The sequence came from a woman aged 40 to 50 with COVID-19, enrolled during active disease.

Here the CDR3 DNA reads TGCAGTGCTAGTTCAGCGGGCACCGGGGAGCTGTTTTTT. It encodes CSASSAGTGELFF. The chain joins TRBV20-1 to TRBJ2-2; tentative D call: TRBD2 (6 bases). Per the germline V gene, CDR1 is DFQATT and CDR2 is SNEGSKA (reference sequence). The CDR3 consists of 13 residues. The V gene lost 3 bases and the J gene lost 4 bases, with 9 bases spanning the gap.